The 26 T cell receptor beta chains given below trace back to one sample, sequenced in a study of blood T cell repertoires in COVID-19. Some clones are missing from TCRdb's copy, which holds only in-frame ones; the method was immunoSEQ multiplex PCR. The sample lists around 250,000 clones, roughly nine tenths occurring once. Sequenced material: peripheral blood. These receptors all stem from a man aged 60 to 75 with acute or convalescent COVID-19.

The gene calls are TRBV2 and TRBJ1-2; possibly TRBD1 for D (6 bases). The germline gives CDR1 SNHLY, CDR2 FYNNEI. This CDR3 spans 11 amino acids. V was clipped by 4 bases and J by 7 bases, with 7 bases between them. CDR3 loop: CASSVDSGYTF. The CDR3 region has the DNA TGTGCCAGCAGTGTGGACAGTGGCTACACCTTC. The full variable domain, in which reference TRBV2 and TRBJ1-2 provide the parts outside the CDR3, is EPEVTQTPSHQVTQMGQEVILRCVPISNHLYFYWYRQILGQKVEFLVSFYNNEISEKSEIFDDQFSVERPDGSNFTLKIRSTKLEDSAMYFCASSVDSGYTFGSGTRLTVV.

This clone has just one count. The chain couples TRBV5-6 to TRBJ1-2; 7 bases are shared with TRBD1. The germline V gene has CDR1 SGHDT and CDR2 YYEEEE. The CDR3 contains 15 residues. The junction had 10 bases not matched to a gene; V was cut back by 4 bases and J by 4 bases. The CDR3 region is CASSPRDRGGYGYTF. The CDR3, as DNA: TGTGCCAGCAGCCCCCGGGACAGAGGAGGCTATGGCTACACCTTC.

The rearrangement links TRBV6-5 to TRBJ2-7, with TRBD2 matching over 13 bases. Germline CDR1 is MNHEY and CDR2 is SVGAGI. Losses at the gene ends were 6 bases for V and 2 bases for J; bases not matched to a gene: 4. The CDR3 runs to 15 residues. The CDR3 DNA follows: TGTGCCAGCAGCCGACTAGCGGGAGGCACCTACGAGCAGTACTTC. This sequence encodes CASSRLAGGTYEQYF.

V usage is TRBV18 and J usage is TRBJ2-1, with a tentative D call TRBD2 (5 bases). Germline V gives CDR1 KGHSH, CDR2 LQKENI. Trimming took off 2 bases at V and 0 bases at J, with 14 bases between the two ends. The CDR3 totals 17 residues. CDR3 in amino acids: CASSPGLAFSSYNEQFF. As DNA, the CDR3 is TGTGCCAGCTCACCAGGCCTAGCCTTCAGCTCCTACAATGAGCAGTTCTTC. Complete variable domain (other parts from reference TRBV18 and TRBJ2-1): NAGVMQNPRHLVRRRGQEARLRCSPMKGHSHVYWYRQLPEEGLKFMVYLQKENIIDESGMPKERFSAEFPKEGPSILRIQQVVRGDSAAYFCASSPGLAFSSYNEQFFGPGTRLTVL.

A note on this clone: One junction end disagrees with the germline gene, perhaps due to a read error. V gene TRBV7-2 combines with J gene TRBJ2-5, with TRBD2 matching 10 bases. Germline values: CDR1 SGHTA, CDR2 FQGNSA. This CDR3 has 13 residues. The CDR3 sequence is CASSLMGGTSAHF. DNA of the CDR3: TGTGCCAGCAGCTTAATGGGTGGGACTAGCGCCCACTTC.

The DNA for the CDR3 is TGTGCCAGCAGCTTAGTAAGAAGGGGGCGGGTTATGAACACTGAAGCTTTCTTT. It specifies CASSLVRRGRVMNTEAFF. The V and J genes are TRBV7-6 and TRBJ1-1; 7 nucleotides align to TRBD1. The CDR3 runs 18 residues. Germline V lookup: CDR1 SGHVS, CDR2 FNYEAQ. The V segment lost 1 base and the J segment 0 bases; nucleotides outside the gene matches: 11.

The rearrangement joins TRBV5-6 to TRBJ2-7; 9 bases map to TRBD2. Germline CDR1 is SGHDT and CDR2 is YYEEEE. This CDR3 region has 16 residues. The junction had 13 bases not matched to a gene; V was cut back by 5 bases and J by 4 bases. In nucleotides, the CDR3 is TGTGCCAGCAGTCCAGTGACTAGCGGCCCATTATACGAGCAGTACTTC. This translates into CASSPVTSGPLYEQYF.

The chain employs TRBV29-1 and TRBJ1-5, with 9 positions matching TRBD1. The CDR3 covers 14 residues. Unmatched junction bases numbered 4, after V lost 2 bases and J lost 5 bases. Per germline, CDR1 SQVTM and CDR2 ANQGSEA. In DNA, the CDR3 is TGCAGCGTTGAAACAGGGGGCGGAGATCAGCCCCAGCATTTT. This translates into CSVETGGGDQPQHF.

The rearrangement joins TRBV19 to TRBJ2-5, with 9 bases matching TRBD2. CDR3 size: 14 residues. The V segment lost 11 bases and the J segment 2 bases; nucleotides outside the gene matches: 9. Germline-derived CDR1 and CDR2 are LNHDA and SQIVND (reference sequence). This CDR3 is CAFQPLAGQETQYF. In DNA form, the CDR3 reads TGTGCCTTCCAACCGCTAGCGGGACAAGAGACCCAGTACTTC.

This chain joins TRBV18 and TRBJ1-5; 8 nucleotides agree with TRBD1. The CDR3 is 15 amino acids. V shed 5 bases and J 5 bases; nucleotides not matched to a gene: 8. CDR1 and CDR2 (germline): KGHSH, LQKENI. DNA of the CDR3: TGTGCCAGCTCATCCGGACAGGGAAGGGATCAGCCCCAGCATTTT. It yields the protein CASSSGQGRDQPQHF.

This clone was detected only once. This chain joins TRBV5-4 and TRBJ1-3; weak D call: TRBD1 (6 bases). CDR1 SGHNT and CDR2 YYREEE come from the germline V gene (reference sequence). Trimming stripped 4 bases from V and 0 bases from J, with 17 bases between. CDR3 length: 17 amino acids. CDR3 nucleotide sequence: TGTGCCAGCAGCCCGCGAACGACAGGCCGCTCTGGAAACACCATATATTTT. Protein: CASSPRTTGRSGNTIYF.

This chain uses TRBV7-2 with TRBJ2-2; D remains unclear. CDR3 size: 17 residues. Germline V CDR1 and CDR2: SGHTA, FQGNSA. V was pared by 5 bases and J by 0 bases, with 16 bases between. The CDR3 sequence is CASSARPTVANTGELFF. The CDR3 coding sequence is TGTGCCAGCAGCGCTCGACCGACTGTCGCGAACACCGGGGAGCTGTTTTTT.

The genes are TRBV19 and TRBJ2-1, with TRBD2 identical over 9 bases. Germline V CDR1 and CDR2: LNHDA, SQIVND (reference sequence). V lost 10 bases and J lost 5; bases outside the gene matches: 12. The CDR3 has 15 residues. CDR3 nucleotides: TGTGCCACGCAAACCTGGACTAGCGCCCACAATGAGCAGTTCTTC. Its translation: CATQTWTSAHNEQFF.

CDR3 DNA: TGCAGCGTTAGGGATAGCGGGAGGGGCACCGGGGAGCTGTTTTTT. Its protein is CSVRDSGRGTGELFF. This rearrangement joins TRBV29-1 to TRBJ2-2; the match to TRBD2 covers 11 bases. CDR1 SQVTM and CDR2 ANQGSEA come from the germline V gene. There are 15 residues in the CDR3. Germline trimming cut 5 bases from V and 4 bases from J; bases unmatched to any gene: 6.

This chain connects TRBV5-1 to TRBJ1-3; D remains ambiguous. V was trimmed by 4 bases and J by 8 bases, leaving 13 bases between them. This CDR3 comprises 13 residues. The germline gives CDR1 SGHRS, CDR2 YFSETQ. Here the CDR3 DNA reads TGCGCCAGCAGCCACACATTAGAGGACACCATATATTTT. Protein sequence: CASSHTLEDTIYF.

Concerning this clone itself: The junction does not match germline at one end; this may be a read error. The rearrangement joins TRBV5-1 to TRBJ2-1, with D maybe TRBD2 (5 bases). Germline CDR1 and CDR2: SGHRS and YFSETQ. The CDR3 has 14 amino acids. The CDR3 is CASSLAETVTGKLF. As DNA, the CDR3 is TGCGCCAGCAGCTTGGCCGAAACGGTAACGGGGAAACTCTTC.

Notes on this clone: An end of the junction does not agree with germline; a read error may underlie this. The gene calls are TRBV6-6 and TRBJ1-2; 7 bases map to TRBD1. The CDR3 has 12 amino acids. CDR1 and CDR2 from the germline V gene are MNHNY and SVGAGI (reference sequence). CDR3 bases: TGTGCCAGCAGTTACTCGCGGGACAGCTCCCTCTTC. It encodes CASSYSRDSSLF.

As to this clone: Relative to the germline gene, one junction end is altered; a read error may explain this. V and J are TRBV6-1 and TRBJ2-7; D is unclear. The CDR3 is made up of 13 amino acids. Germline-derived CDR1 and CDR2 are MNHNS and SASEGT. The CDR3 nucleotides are TGTGCCAGCAATGAACCTAGAGTCTACGAGCAGTACTTC. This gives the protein CASNEPRVYEQYF.

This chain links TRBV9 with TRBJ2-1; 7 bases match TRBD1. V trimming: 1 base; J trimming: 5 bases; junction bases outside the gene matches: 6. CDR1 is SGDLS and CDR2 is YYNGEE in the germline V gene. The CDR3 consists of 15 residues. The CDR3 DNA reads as TGTGCCAGCAGCGTAAGCGGAAGGGGGCACAATGAGCAGTTCTTC. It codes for CASSVSGRGHNEQFF.

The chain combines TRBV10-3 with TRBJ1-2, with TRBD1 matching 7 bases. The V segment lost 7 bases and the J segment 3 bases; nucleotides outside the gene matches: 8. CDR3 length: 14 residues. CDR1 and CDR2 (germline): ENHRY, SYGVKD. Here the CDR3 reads CAITRDSRDYGYTF. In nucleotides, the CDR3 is TGTGCCATCACCCGGGACAGCCGCGACTATGGCTACACCTTC.

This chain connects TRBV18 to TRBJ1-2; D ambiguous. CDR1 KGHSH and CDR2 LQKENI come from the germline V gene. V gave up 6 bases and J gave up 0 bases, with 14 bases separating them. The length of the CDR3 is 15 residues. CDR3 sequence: CASSLQDTANYGYTF. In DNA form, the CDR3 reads TGTGCCAGCTCTCTTCAGGATACCGCTAACTATGGCTACACCTTC.

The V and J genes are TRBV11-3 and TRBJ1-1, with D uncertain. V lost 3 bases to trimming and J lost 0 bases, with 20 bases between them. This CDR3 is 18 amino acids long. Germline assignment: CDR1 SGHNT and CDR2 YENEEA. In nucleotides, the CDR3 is TGTGCCAGCAGCTTTAAAACCCGTGGGAGCGACATGAACACTGAAGCTTTCTTT. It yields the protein CASSFKTRGSDMNTEAFF.

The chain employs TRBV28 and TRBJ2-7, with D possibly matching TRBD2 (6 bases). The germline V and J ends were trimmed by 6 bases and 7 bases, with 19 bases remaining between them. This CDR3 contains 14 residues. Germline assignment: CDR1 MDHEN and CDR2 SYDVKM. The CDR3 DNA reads TGTGCCAGCAGACCAATGGAGGGCCTGGGGGAGCAGTACTTC. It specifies CASRPMEGLGEQYF. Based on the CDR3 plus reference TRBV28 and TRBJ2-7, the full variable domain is DVKVTQSSRYLVKRTGEKVFLECVQDMDHENMFWYRQDPGLGLRLIYFSYDVKMKEKGDIPEGYSVSREKKERFSLILESASTNQTSMYLCASRPMEGLGEQYFGPGTRLTVT.

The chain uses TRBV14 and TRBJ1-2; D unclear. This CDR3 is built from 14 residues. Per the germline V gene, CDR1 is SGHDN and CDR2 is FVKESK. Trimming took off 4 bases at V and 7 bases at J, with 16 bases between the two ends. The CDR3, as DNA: TGTGCCAGCAGCCTCTTCACAGTGGAGGGTGGCTACACCTTC. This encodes CASSLFTVEGGYTF.

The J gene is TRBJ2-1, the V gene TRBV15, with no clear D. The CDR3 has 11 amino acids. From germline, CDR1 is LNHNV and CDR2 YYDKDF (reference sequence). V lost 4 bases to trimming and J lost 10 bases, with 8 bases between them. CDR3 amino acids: CATSTLREQFF. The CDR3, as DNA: TGTGCCACCAGCACCTTGCGGGAGCAGTTCTTC.

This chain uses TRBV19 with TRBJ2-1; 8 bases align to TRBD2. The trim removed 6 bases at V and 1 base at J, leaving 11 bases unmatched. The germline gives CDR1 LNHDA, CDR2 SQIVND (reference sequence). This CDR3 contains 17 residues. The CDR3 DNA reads TGTGCCAGTAGGCCCCTAGCGGGTGGTATTTCCTACAATGAGCAGTTCTTC. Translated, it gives CASRPLAGGISYNEQFF.